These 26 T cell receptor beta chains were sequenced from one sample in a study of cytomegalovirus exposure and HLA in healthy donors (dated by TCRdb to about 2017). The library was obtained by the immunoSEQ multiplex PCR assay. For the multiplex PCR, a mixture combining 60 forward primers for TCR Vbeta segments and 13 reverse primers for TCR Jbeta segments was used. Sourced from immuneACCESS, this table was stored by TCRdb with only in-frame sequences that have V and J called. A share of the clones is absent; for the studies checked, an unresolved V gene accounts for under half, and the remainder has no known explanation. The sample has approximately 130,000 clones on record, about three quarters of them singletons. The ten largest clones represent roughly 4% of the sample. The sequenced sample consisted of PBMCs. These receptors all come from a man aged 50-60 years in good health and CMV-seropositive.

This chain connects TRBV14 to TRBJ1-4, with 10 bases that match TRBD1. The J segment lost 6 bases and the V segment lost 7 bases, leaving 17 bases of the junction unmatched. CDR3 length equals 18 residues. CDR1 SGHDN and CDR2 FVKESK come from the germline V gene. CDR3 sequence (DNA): TGTGCCAGCAATCCCGGGGACAGGGGAAAGGCAAGGGATGAAAAACTGTTTTTT. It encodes CASNPGDRGKARDEKLFF.

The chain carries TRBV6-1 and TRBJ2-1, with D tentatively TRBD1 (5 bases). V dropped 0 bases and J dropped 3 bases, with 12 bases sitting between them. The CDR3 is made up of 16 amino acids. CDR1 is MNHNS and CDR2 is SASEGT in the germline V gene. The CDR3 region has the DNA TGTGCCAGCAGTGAAGCATTAGGGGCCAACTACAATGAGCAGTTCTTC. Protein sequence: CASSEALGANYNEQFF.

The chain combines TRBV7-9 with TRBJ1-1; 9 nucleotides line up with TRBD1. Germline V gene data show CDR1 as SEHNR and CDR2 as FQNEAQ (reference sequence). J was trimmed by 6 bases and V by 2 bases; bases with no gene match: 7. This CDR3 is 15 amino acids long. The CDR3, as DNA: TGTGCCAGCAGCTTATTAATGGGACAGGGCGCTGAAGCTTTCTTT. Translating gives CASSLLMGQGAEAFF.

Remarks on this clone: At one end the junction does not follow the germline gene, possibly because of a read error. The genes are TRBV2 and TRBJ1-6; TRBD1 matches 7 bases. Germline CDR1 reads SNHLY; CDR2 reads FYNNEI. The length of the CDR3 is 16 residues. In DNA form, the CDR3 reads TGTGCCAGCAGTGAAGCCCCAGGGGGATTATCTTCACTCCTCCACTTT. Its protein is CASSEAPGGLSSLLHF.

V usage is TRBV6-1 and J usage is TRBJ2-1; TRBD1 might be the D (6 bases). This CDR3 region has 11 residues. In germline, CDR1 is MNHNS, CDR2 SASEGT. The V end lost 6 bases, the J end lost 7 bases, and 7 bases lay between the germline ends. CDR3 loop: CASSDRNEQFF. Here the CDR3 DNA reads TGTGCCAGCAGCGACAGGAATGAGCAGTTCTTC.

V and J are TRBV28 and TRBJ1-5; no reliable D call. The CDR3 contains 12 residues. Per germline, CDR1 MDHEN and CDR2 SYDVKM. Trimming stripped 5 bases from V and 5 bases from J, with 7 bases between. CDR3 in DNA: TGTGCCAGCAGTCCAGGCGATCAGCCCCAGCATTTT. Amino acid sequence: CASSPGDQPQHF.

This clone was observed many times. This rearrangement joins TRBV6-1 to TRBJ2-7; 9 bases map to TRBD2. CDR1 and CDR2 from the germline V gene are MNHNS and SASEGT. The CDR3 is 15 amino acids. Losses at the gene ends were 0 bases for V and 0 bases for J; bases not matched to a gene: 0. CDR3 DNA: TGTGCCAGCAGTGAAGCTAGCGGGAGCTCCTACGAGCAGTACTTC. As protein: CASSEASGSSYEQYF.

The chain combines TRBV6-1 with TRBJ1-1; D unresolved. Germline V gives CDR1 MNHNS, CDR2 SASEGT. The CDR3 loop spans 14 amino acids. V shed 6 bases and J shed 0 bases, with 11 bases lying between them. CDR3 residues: CASRRERLNTEAFF. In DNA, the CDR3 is TGTGCCAGCAGAAGAGAGAGGTTGAACACTGAAGCTTTCTTT.

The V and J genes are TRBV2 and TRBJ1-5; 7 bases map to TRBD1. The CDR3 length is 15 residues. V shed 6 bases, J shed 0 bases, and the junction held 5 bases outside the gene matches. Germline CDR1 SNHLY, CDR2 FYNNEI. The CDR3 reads CASRLQGNSNQPQHF. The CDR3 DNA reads TGTGCCAGCAGATTACAGGGGAATAGCAATCAGCCCCAGCATTTT.

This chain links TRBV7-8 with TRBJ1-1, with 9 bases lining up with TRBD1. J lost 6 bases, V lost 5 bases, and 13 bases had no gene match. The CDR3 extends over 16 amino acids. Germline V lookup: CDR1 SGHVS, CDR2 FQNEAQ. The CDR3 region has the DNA TGTGCCAGCAGCCTATGGACAGGGGTGGCTTACGCTGAAGCTTTCTTT. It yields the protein CASSLWTGVAYAEAFF.

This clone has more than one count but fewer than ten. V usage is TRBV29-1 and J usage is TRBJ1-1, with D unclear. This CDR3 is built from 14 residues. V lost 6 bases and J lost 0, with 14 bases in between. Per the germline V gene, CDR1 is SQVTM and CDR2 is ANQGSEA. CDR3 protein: CSVPKEGMNTEAFF. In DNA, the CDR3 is TGCAGCGTCCCCAAGGAGGGCATGAACACTGAAGCTTTCTTT.

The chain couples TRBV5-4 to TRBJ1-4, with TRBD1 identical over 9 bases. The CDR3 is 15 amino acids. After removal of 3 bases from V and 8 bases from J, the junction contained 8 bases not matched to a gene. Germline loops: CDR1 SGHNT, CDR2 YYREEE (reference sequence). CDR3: CASSSTGTGSEKLFF. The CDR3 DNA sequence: TGTGCCAGCAGCTCGACCGGGACAGGGTCGGAAAAACTGTTTTTT.

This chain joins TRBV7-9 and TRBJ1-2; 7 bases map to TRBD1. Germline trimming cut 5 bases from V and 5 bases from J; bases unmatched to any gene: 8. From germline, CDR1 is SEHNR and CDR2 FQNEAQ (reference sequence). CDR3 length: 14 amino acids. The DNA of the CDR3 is TGTGCCAGCAGCCCCTCGACAGGGATATATGGCTACACCTTC. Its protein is CASSPSTGIYGYTF.

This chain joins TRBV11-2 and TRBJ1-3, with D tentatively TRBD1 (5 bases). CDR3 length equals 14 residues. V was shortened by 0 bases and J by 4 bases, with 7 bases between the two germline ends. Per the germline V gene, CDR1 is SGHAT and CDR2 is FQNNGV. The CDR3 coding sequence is TGTGCCAGCAGCTTAGATCACAGGGGAAACACCATATATTTT. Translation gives CASSLDHRGNTIYF.

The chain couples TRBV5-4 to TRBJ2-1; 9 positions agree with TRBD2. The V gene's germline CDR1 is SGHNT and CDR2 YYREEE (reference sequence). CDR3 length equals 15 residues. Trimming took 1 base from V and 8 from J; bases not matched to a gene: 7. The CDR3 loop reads CASSLRRGGIDEQFF. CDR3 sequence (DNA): TGTGCCAGCAGCTTGAGGCGGGGGGGGATCGATGAGCAGTTCTTC.

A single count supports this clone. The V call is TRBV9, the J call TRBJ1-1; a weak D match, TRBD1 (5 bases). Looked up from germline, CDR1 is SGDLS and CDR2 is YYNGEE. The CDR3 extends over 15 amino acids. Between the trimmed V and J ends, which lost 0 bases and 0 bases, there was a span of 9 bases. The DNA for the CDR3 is TGTGCCAGCAGCGTAGTTGGGGGGGTGAACACTGAAGCTTTCTTT. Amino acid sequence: CASSVVGGVNTEAFF. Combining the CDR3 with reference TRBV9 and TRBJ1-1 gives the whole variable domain DSGVTQTPKHLITATGQRVTLRCSPRSGDLSVYWYQQSLDQGLQFLIQYYNGEERAKGNILERFSAQQFPDLHSELNLSSLELGDSALYFCASSVVGGVNTEAFFGQGTRLTVV.

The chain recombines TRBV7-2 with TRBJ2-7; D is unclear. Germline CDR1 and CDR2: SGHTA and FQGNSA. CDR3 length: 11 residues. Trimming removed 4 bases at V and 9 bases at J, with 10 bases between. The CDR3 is CASSSLSTQYF. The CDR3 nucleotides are TGTGCCAGCAGCTCACTTAGCACGCAGTACTTC.

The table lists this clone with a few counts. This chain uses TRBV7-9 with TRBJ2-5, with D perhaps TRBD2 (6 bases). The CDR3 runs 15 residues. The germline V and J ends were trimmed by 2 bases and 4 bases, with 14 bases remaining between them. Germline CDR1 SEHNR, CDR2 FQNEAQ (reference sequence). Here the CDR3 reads CASSLRDLRGETQYF. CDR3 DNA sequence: TGTGCCAGCAGCTTAAGGGACTTGAGGGGAGAGACCCAGTACTTC.

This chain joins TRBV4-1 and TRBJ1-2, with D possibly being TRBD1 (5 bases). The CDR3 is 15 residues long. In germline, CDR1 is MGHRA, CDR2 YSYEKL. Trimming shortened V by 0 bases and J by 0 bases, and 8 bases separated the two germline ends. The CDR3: CASSQEKGSNYGYTF. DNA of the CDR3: TGCGCCAGCAGCCAAGAAAAGGGGTCTAACTATGGCTACACCTTC.

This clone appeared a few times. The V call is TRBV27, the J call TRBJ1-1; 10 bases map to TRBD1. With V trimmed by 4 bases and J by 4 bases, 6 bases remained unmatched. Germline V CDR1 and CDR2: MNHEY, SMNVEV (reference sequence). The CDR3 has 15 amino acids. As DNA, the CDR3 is TGTGCCAGCAGTTCGTCCGGGACAGGGGTCACTGAAGCTTTCTTT. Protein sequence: CASSSSGTGVTEAFF.

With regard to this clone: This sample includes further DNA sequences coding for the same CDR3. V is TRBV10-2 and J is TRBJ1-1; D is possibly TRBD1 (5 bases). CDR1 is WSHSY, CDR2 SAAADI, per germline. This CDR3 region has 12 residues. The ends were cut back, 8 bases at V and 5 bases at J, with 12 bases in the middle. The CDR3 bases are TGCGCCAGCGGATGGGGGGAGACTGAAGCTTTCTTT. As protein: CASGWGETEAFF.

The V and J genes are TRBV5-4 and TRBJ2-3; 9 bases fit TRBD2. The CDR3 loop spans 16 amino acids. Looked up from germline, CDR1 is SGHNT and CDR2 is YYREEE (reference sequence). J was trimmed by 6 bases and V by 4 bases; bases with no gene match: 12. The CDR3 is CASSAKPGLAPDTQYF. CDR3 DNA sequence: TGTGCCAGCAGCGCGAAACCGGGACTAGCCCCCGATACGCAGTATTTT.

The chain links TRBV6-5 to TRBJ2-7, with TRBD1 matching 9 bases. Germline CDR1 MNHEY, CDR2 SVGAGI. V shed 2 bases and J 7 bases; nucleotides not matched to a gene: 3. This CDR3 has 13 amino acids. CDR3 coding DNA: TGTGCCAGCAGTTACGGGACAGGGAGTGAGCAGTACTTC. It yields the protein CASSYGTGSEQYF.

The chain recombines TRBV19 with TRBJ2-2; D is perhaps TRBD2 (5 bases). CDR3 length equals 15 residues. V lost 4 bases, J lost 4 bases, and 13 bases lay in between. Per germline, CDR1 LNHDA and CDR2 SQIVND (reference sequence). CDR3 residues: CASSTSLAITGELFF. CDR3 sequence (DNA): TGTGCCAGTAGTACCTCCCTAGCTATCACCGGGGAGCTGTTTTTT.

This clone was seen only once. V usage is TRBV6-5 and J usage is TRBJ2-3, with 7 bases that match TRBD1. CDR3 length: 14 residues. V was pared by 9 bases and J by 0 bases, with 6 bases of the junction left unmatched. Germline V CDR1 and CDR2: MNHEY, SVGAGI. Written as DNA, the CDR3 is TGTGCCAGGGGACAGAATTCTAGCACAGATACGCAGTATTTT. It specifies CARGQNSSTDTQYF.

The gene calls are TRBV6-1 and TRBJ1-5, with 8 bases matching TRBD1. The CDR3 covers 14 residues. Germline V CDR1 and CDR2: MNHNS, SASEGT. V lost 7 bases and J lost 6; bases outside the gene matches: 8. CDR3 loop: CASKGSGGGQPQHF. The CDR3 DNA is TGTGCCAGCAAAGGATCAGGGGGCGGTCAGCCCCAGCATTTT.